This T cell receptor beta chain was sequenced during a study of cytotoxic CD8 clonotypes in ibrutinib-treated CLL. About the study: An average of 255,043 productive templates and tens of thousands of productive rearrangements was obtained per sample. Study findings and constraints: T-cell clonality at baseline went above that of age-matched healthy donors and rose and fell with circulating CD8+ T-cell counts.

In regard to this clone: Its antigen remains unidentified.

Germline V lookup: CDR1 MNHNS, CDR2 SASEGT. The V and J ends lost 4 bases and 8 bases respectively, with 17 bases between them. The CDR3 sequence is 15 residues long. Depth targeted 1 in 200,000 to 1 in 1 million T cells, averaging around 9.5x coverage per clonotype. Repertoires were generated with immunoSEQ multiplex PCR, while TCRdb's copy carries only in-frame clones and drops some. The sample lists 76,000 or so clones, approximately 87% occurring once. Material: PBMCs, obtained after 24 months of ibrutinib treatment. The chain carries TRBV6-1 and TRBJ1-4; D is perhaps TRBD1 (6 bases). The sequence came from a human donor with chronic lymphocytic leukemia. CDR3 in amino acids: CASSAQTGSDEKLFF. The DNA of the CDR3 is TGTGCCAGCAGTGCACAGACAGGTTCCGACGAAAAACTGTTTTTT.